These 14 T cell receptor beta chains were sequenced from one sample in a study of blood T cell repertoires in COVID-19. The data were produced by immunoSEQ multiplex PCR, yet TCRdb's version contains in-frame clones alone and is incomplete. The profile covers 25,000 to 35,000 clones, with roughly 80% appearing a single time and 16% taken by the ten largest. The material sequenced was peripheral blood. Receptors originate from a woman in her fifties or sixties with acute or convalescent COVID-19.

The rearrangement links TRBV11-2 to TRBJ2-5; 10 nucleotides agree with TRBD2. The CDR3 contains 16 residues. Germline assignment: CDR1 SGHAT and CDR2 FQNNGV. The trim removed 7 bases at V and 9 bases at J, leaving 17 bases unmatched. CDR3 nucleotide sequence: TGTGCCAGCAACTCAATAGCGGGGGGCCGCTTAAGGGCCCAGTACTTC. It codes for CASNSIAGGRLRAQYF.

The V gene is TRBV5-6, the J gene TRBJ1-1, with TRBD1 matching 11 bases. CDR1 is SGHDT and CDR2 is YYEEEE in the germline V gene. After removal of 0 bases from V and 7 bases from J, the junction contained 8 bases not matched to a gene. The CDR3 is 16 amino acids. In nucleotides, the CDR3 is TGTGCCAGCAGCTTGGCCCTTGGACAGGGGGCGGTTGAAGCTTTCTTT. Translation gives CASSLALGQGAVEAFF.

The V call is TRBV4-1, the J call TRBJ1-1; no definite D call. The germline V gene encodes CDR1 MGHRA and CDR2 YSYEKL. Trimming removed 4 bases from V and 0 bases from J, with 12 bases in between. The CDR3 runs 15 residues. CDR3: CASSPEASMNTEAFF. For the CDR3, the DNA is TGCGCCAGCAGCCCCGAGGCCTCAATGAACACTGAAGCTTTCTTT.

The chain employs TRBV28 and TRBJ1-4, with D uncertain. CDR1 and CDR2 from the germline V gene are MDHEN and SYDVKM. The CDR3 spans 17 residues. Trimming took off 6 bases at V and 0 bases at J, with 17 bases between the two ends. The CDR3 region is CASSPLLPPATNEKLFF. CDR3 coding DNA: TGTGCCAGCAGCCCACTACTACCCCCTGCAACTAATGAAAAACTGTTTTTT.

The chain employs TRBV20-1 and TRBJ2-5, with a tentative D call TRBD2 (5 bases). The CDR3 loop spans 11 amino acids. Germline values: CDR1 DFQATT, CDR2 SNEGSKA (reference sequence). Between the trimmed V and J ends, which lost 8 bases and 0 bases, there was a span of 7 bases. DNA of the CDR3: TGCAGTTCACTAGACCAAGAGACCCAGTACTTC. This codes for CSSLDQETQYF.

This clone has only a few counts. The rearrangement links TRBV6-5 to TRBJ2-7, with TRBD1 matching 8 bases. CDR1 is MNHEY, CDR2 SVGAGI, per germline. This CDR3 is built from 15 residues. V trimming: 4 bases; J trimming: 4 bases; junction bases outside the gene matches: 9. The CDR3 nucleotides are TGTGCCAGCAGTTCCTCAGGGGGCAAAGGGTACGAGCAGTACTTC. Translating it yields CASSSSGGKGYEQYF.

The genes are TRBV6-5 and TRBJ1-2; D not resolved. This CDR3 spans 13 amino acids. Germline CDR1 and CDR2: MNHEY and SVGAGI. V gave up 8 bases and J gave up 4 bases, with 14 bases separating them. The CDR3: CASGKRERYGYTF. As DNA, the CDR3 is TGTGCCAGCGGCAAGCGGGAGCGCTATGGCTACACCTTC.

In this sample, this clone turned up a few times. In nucleotides, the CDR3 is TGCAGCGTTCGCCACTCGGGAACTGAAGCTTTCTTT. It is translated as CSVRHSGTEAFF. The chain links TRBV29-1 to TRBJ1-1, with D unresolved. The CDR3 runs to 12 residues. Trimming removed 5 bases at V and 5 bases at J, with 12 bases between. Germline V gene lookup returns CDR1 SQVTM and CDR2 ANQGSEA.

The chain combines TRBV7-8 with TRBJ2-7; TRBD2 matches 15 bases. Germline values: CDR1 SGHVS, CDR2 FQNEAQ. The V gene end was trimmed by 5 bases and the J gene end by 4 bases; junction bases not matched to a gene: 3. The CDR3 spans 15 residues. CDR3 in DNA: TGTGCCAGCAGCCCGGGACTAGCGGGGGGATACGAGCAGTACTTC. This gives the protein CASSPGLAGGYEQYF.

The chain is built from TRBV5-4 and TRBJ1-2; D remains ambiguous. CDR1 and CDR2 (germline): SGHNT, YYREEE (reference sequence). The CDR3 spans 13 residues. V lost 2 bases to trimming and J lost 5 bases, with 10 bases between them. The CDR3 DNA reads as TGTGCCAGCAGCTTTGGGCAGGCATATGGCTACACCTTC. This encodes CASSFGQAYGYTF.

The rearrangement uses TRBV20-1 and TRBJ2-5; D remains ambiguous. V gave up 5 bases and J gave up 1 base, with 5 bases separating them. The CDR3 covers 11 residues. Germline-derived CDR1 and CDR2 are DFQATT and SNEGSKA (reference sequence). The CDR3: CSAAIQETQYF. The CDR3 DNA follows: TGCAGTGCTGCGATCCAAGAGACCCAGTACTTC.

This chain joins TRBV20-1 and TRBJ1-1; the D gene is possibly TRBD1 (6 bases). CDR3 length: 11 residues. The germline gives CDR1 DFQATT, CDR2 SNEGSKA (reference sequence). V dropped 1 base and J dropped 10 bases, with 10 bases sitting between them. The CDR3: CSARGLQGAFF. In DNA form, the CDR3 reads TGCAGTGCTAGAGGCCTACAGGGAGCTTTCTTT.

The rearrangement joins TRBV12-3 or TRBV12-4 to TRBJ1-5; a possible D gene is TRBD1 (5 bases). The CDR3 consists of 12 residues. The germline V and J ends were trimmed by 10 bases and 6 bases, with 13 bases remaining between them. In DNA, the CDR3 is TGTGCCACCAGCGGGGGGGGTCAGCCCCAGCATTTT. The encoded protein is CATSGGGQPQHF.

The rearrangement uses TRBV4-2 and TRBJ2-3; 15 nucleotides match TRBD2. The CDR3 contains 17 residues. Unmatched junction bases numbered 2, after V lost 1 base and J lost 3 bases. Looked up from germline, CDR1 is LGHNA and CDR2 is YNFKEQ. The CDR3 is CASSQGTSGGATDTQYF. The CDR3 coding sequence is TGTGCCAGCAGCCAAGGGACTAGCGGGGGGGCAACAGATACGCAGTATTTT.